The source of this T cell receptor beta chain is a study of T cell changes during pregnancy in multiple sclerosis. Germline trimming cut 3 bases from V and 17 bases from J; bases unmatched to any gene: 21. CDR1 SGHDT and CDR2 YYEEEE come from the germline V gene. The CDR3 spans 16 residues. Sequenced by immunoSEQ multiplex PCR; TCRdb stores in-frame clones only, minus some. The sample yields approximately 80,000 clones, approximately 94% seen once. Sequences were derived from peripheral blood, sampled in the third trimester of pregnancy. V and J are TRBV5-6 and TRBJ1-4, with 8 bases matching TRBD1. This receptor was obtained from a female donor with multiple sclerosis, enrolled in a pregnancy study. CDR3 nucleotides: TGTGCCAGCAGCTCCTTTAAGGCGACAGGGGACTGGGAGTTTTTTTTT. Its translation is CASSSFKATGDWEFFF.